This T cell receptor beta chain is from a study of T-cell memory formation after mild COVID-19. As for the study in general: Clustering of TCRs was largely donor specific.

Study-wide findings and caveats: Among CD4+ contracting clones, most were CM and EM, and CD8+ ones EMRA.

The CDR3 length is 16 residues. The ends were cut back, 5 bases at V and 2 bases at J, with 17 bases in the middle. Germline lookup yields CDR1 SGHTA and CDR2 FQGNSA. Concerning this clonotype itself: What it recognizes is unknown.

Each CDR3 protein gets one entry after TCRdb re-called the 5' RACE reads with MiXCR. Counted here are more than 75,000 distinct CDR3 sequences, approximately 25% occurring once; the ten biggest clones make up 42%. The receptor's source is a man aged 18-30 years who had mild COVID-19 (a few samples of this study predate the infection). Cell type and time point are not known. The V call is TRBV7-2, the J call TRBJ2-3, with D tentatively TRBD2 (5 bases). Sequenced sample: PBMCs or a T cell subset sorted from them (not recorded which). The CDR3 nucleotides are TGTGCCAGCAGCCGCGGGCCTATGGGAGACACAGATACGCAGTATTTT. Encoded protein: CASSRGPMGDTDTQYF.